A selection of T cell receptor beta chains follows, all from one sample in a study of blood T cell repertoires in COVID-19. The protocol was immunoSEQ multiplex PCR, while the TCRdb copy is restricted to in-frame clones and leaves out a portion. The sample holds roughly 90,000 clones; around 90% are singletons and the top ten take roughly 2%. Sequenced sample: peripheral blood. Receptor source: a man aged 45 to 65 with acute or convalescent COVID-19. Each CDR3 is given with its conserved first and last residue. A D gene is named only where the DNA matches it firmly. A row's size may be missing; if present it is once, few, many or a size class.

>-|TRBV11-2|TRBJ1-2|-
CASSSVTVLNYGYTF
TGTGCCAGCAGCTCGGTGACAGTCCTAAACTATGGCTACACCTTC
>TRBD1|TRBV30|TRBJ1-3|-
CAWSVGTAGNTIYF
TGTGCCTGGAGTGTAGGGACAGCTGGAAACACCATATATTTT
>TRBD1|TRBV3-1/TRBV3-2|TRBJ2-3|-
CASSPQPGGQGRMDTQYF
TGTGCCAGCAGCCCCCAACCAGGGGGACAGGGGAGGATGGATACGCAGTATTTT
>TRBD1|TRBV4-2|TRBJ2-2|-
CASSHTGDNGELFF
TGTGCCAGCAGCCATACAGGGGACAACGGGGAGCTGTTTTTT
>-|TRBV3-1/TRBV3-2|TRBJ1-4|-
CASSQGQVTNEKLFF
TGTGCCAGCAGCCAAGGACAGGTTACTAATGAAAAACTGTTTTTT
>TRBD1|TRBV19|TRBJ1-2|-
CASWDRLANYGYTF
TGTGCCAGTTGGGACAGACTAGCTAACTATGGCTACACCTTC
>-|TRBV6-5|TRBJ2-1|-
CASSYSGQDYNEQFF
TGTGCCAGCAGTTACTCTGGGCAGGACTACAATGAGCAGTTCTTC
>TRBD2|TRBV27|TRBJ2-5|-
CASSPRGGQETQYF
TGTGCCAGCAGTCCCCGGGGGGGTCAAGAGACCCAGTACTTC
>-|TRBV5-8|TRBJ1-3|-
CASKRTMRDTIYF
TGTGCCAGCAAACGGACAATGCGAGACACCATATATTTT
>TRBD2|TRBV5-1|TRBJ2-1|-
CASSLLLAGPGQNEQFF
TGCGCCAGCAGCTTGTTGCTAGCGGGACCGGGGCAGAATGAGCAGTTCTTC
>-|TRBV10-3|TRBJ1-5|-
CAISGGVGSNQPQHF
TGTGCCATCAGTGGTGGTGTCGGTAGCAATCAGCCCCAGCATTTT
>TRBD1|TRBV20-1|TRBJ2-1|-
CSASKGGRRDRGDNEQFF
TGCAGTGCTAGTAAAGGGGGAAGGCGGGACAGGGGTGACAATGAGCAGTTCTTC
>TRBD1|TRBV5-1|TRBJ2-3|-
CASSSGQGNTDTQYF
TGCGCCAGCAGCTCGGGACAGGGGAACACAGATACGCAGTATTTT
>-|TRBV19|TRBJ1-4|-
CASGPRGRGGSEKLFF
TGTGCCAGTGGACCACGGGGGAGAGGAGGTAGTGAAAAACTGTTTTTT
>-|TRBV9|TRBJ1-5|-
CASSVGTGGQPQHF
TGTGCCAGCAGCGTAGGAACAGGTGGCCAGCCCCAGCATTTT
>-|TRBV19|TRBJ1-4|-
CASGGEKLFF
TGTGCCAGTGGAGGGGAAAAACTGTTTTTT
>-|TRBV18|TRBJ1-1|-
CASSQNTGMNTEAFF
TGTGCCAGCTCACAAAATACAGGGATGAACACTGAAGCTTTCTTT
>-|TRBV19|TRBJ2-1|-
CASKGVGPYNEQFF
TGTGCCAGTAAAGGGGTGGGCCCTTACAATGAGCAGTTCTTC
>-|TRBV11-2|TRBJ2-2|-
CASSLGRDGTSGELFF
TGTGCCAGCAGCCTGGGACGCGACGGGACATCCGGGGAGCTGTTTTTT
>-|TRBV6-1|TRBJ1-5|-
CASSENVVRSNQPQHF
TGTGCCAGCAGTGAAAATGTGGTGAGGAGCAATCAGCCCCAGCATTTT
>TRBD1|TRBV19|TRBJ1-2|-
CASRSTGRSYYGYTF
TGTGCCAGTCGCTCGACAGGGCGGTCGTACTATGGCTACACCTTC
>-|TRBV27|TRBJ1-1|-
CASSLSGGLTEAFF
TGTGCCAGCAGTTTATCGGGGGGGCTGACTGAAGCTTTCTTT
>TRBD2|TRBV5-1|TRBJ2-5|-
CASSGTSGGETQYF
TGCGCCAGCAGCGGGACTAGCGGGGGTGAGACCCAGTACTTC
>-|TRBV6-5|TRBJ2-2|-
CASSYSTGDTGELFF
TGTGCCAGCAGTTACTCGACAGGAGACACCGGGGAGCTGTTTTTT
>-|TRBV27|TRBJ2-2|once
CASSLRGATGELFF
TGTGCCAGCAGTTTACGGGGAGCCACCGGGGAGCTGTTTTTT
>TRBD2|TRBV4-3|TRBJ2-5|-
CASSQAGGTWPDTQYF
TGCGCCAGCAGCCAAGCCGGGGGGACCTGGCCTGATACCCAGTACTTC
>TRBD1|TRBV6-5|TRBJ2-7|-
CASRGTGAYEQYF
TGTGCCAGCAGGGGGACAGGGGCTTACGAGCAGTACTTC
>-|TRBV5-4|TRBJ1-1|once
CASSLRLGGTEAFF
TGTGCCAGCAGCCTTAGATTAGGGGGCACTGAAGCTTTCTTT
>TRBD1|TRBV5-1|TRBJ2-5|-
CASIPGQGRSETQYF
TGCGCCAGCATACCGGGACAGGGGAGAAGCGAGACCCAGTACTTC
>-|TRBV7-2|TRBJ1-2|-
CASSHRQAHDGYTF
TGTGCCAGCAGCCACCGACAGGCCCATGATGGCTACACCTTC
>TRBD1|TRBV7-3|TRBJ1-2|few
CASSLRGQGGRIGGYTF
TGTGCCAGCAGCTTAAGGGGACAGGGGGGACGGATCGGTGGCTACACCTTC
>-|TRBV19|TRBJ1-4|-
CASKGAVREKLFF
TGTGCCAGTAAAGGGGCGGTTCGGGAAAAACTGTTTTTT
>TRBD1|TRBV4-1|TRBJ1-1|-
CASKGTDLNTEAFF
TGCGCCAGCAAGGGGACAGATTTGAACACTGAAGCTTTCTTT
>-|TRBV19|TRBJ1-4|once
CASRRGQSNEKLFF
TGTGCCAGTAGGAGAGGACAGTCCAATGAAAAACTGTTTTTT
>TRBD1|TRBV7-9|TRBJ1-6|-
CASSQETGGGTPLHF
TGTGCCAGCAGCCAAGAAACAGGGGGCGGGACACCCCTCCACTTT
>TRBD2|TRBV5-1|TRBJ2-1|-
CASSLALAGVGNEQFF
TGCGCCAGCAGCTTGGCCCTAGCGGGAGTTGGAAATGAGCAGTTCTTC
>-|TRBV10-2|TRBJ2-5|-
CASSGDLKETQYF
TGCGCCAGCAGTGGAGATCTAAAAGAGACCCAGTACTTC
>-|TRBV2|TRBJ2-5|-
CASRRTAGETQYF
TGTGCCAGTCGTCGGACAGCAGGAGAGACCCAGTACTTC
>-|TRBV3-1/TRBV3-2|TRBJ1-4|-
CASSQGAESEKLFF
TGTGCCAGCAGCCAAGGGGCAGAGTCCGAAAAACTGTTTTTT
>-|TRBV18|TRBJ1-4|-
CASSPGLNEKLFF
TGTGCCAGCTCACCGGGGCTAAATGAAAAACTGTTTTTT
>TRBD1|TRBV28|TRBJ1-2|-
CASSTGTDGYTF
TGTGCCAGCAGCACCGGGACAGATGGCTACACCTTC
>TRBD1|TRBV19|TRBJ1-1|-
CASSNQGVNTEAFF
TGTGCCAGTAGTAATCAGGGGGTGAACACTGAAGCTTTCTTT
>-|TRBV5-1|TRBJ1-2|-
CASSFQPVQGRGSDGYTF
TGCGCCAGCAGCTTTCAGCCCGTTCAGGGCAGGGGATCGGATGGCTACACCTTC
>TRBD2|TRBV7-2|TRBJ2-1|-
CASRTSGYNEQFF
TGTGCCAGCAGGACTAGCGGGTACAATGAGCAGTTCTTC
>TRBD1|TRBV7-9|TRBJ2-1|once
CASSSQIRGYDEQFF
TGTGCCAGCAGCTCACAAATCAGGGGGTACGATGAGCAGTTCTTC
>-|TRBV19|TRBJ2-2|-
CASSTAGLQPVRGELFF
TGTGCCAGTAGTACCGCGGGACTCCAACCCGTTCGCGGGGAGCTGTTTTTT